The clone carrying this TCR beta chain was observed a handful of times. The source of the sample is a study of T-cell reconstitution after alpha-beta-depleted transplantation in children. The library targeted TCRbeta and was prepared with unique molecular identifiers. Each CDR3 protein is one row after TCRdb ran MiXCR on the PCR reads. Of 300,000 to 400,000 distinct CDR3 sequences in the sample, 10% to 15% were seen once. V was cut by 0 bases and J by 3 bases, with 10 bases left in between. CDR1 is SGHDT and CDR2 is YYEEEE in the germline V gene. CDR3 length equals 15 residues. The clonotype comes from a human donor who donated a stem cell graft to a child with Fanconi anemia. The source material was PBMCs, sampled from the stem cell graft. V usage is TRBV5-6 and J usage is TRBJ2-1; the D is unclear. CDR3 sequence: CASSLGTDNYNEQFF. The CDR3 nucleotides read TGTGCCAGCAGCTTGGGGACGGATAACTACAATGAGCAGTTCTTC.